This T cell receptor (beta chain) emerged from a study of T cell responses to AZD1222 COVID-19 vaccine. Study-wide background: Pooling was applied to second doses at about 4 or about 12 weeks.

Profiled with immunoSEQ multiplex PCR; TCRdb holds only in-frame clones, not every one. The sample holds 90,000 to 150,000 clones, more than 75% seen once. CDR3 length: 11 residues. Germline V lookup: CDR1 SQVTM, CDR2 ANQGSEA. The V and J ends lost 5 bases and 3 bases respectively, with 4 bases between them. Concerning this clone itself: Its antigen is unidentified.

General study points: Nearly half of unique spike-specific TCRs reportedly avoided B.1.351 and B.1.1.7 mutated regions. Spike-specific TCR breadth rose after two AZD1222 doses, and depth rose as well. Across the whole spike, CD4 TCRs peaked at regions 160-218 and 743-854.

The TCR comes from an adult in good health. The chain recombines TRBV29-1 with TRBJ2-2; D not resolved. The sequencing used peripheral blood, collected on day 0 of AZD1222 vaccination. The CDR3 here is CSVRDTGELFF. The CDR3 DNA follows: TGCAGCGTTAGGGACACCGGGGAGCTGTTTTTT.